Included here is one T cell receptor (beta chain) sequence, with context. The Seattle patients joined while their infection was active and were tracked longitudinally afterward. As handled by the study authors: Estimation of nucleated cell counts was performed using reference gene primer amplification. Profiling relied on immunoSEQ multiplex PCR, and the TCRdb table lists in-frame clones only, not all of them. For V, J and clone size, that table is used; D and trimming come from the DNA. The sample shows 200,000 to 300,000 clones, roughly 79% of them seen only once. The germline V gene encodes CDR1 SGHVS and CDR2 FNYEAQ. This CDR3 is built from 16 residues. The ends were cut back, 1 base at V and 0 bases at J, with 10 bases in the middle. These data are taken from a study of blood T cell repertoires in COVID-19. Study in general: Spain, Italy and the United States supplied samples that represented acute and convalescent COVID-19. PBMCs, B-cell-depleted T cells, or T cells were the source of the cDNA or gDNA that made up the material.

This sequence joins TRBV7-6 and TRBJ1-3; no clear D. What was sequenced was peripheral blood. This sequence originates from a woman over 75 with COVID-19, enrolled during active disease. CDR3 sequence: CASSLGSPSSGNTIYF. CDR3 DNA: TGTGCCAGCAGCTTAGGGAGTCCTAGCTCTGGAAACACCATATATTTT. Together with reference TRBV7-6 and TRBJ1-3, the CDR3 gives the full variable domain: GAGVSQSPRYKVTKRGQDVALRCDPISGHVSLYWYRQALGQGPEFLTYFNYEAQQDKSGLPNDRFSAERPEGSISTLTIQRTEQRDSAMYRCASSLGSPSSGNTIYFGEGSWLTVV.